The clone carrying this T cell receptor (beta chain) was found a few times. Its antigen is not identified. This record comes from a study of CD8 T cells in ankylosing spondylitis. Study results and limitations: Ankylosing spondylitis blood appeared to be characterized by a TCR beta motif of under 10 highly homologous variants. There was reportedly significant enrichment of clones that were disease-linked in matched ankylosing spondylitis synovial fluid. Past studies reported some motif variants in reactive arthritis synovial fluid and blood.

Construction of TCR beta libraries was performed using quantitative 5'-RACE with molecular barcodes. TCRdb recomputed calls from the 5' RACE reads with MiXCR, one row per CDR3 protein. This sample yields hundreds of thousands of distinct CDR3 sequences, of which over 9.5% are seen a single time; 6.5% to 7% belongs to the top ten. The CDR3 runs to 14 residues. V trimming: 7 bases; J trimming: 6 bases; junction bases outside the gene matches: 8. The chain has TRBV12-3 or TRBV12-4 and TRBJ2-7; 11 bases align to TRBD2. Sample: blood, either unsorted or a sorted T cell fraction (not recorded which). This clonotype was sampled from a male donor with ankylosing spondylitis. CDR3 sequence: CASTITSGSIEQYF. In DNA form, the CDR3 reads TGTGCCAGCACAATAACTAGCGGGAGTATCGAGCAGTACTTC.